This passage covers 30 T cell receptor beta chains from one sample sequenced in a study of cytomegalovirus exposure and HLA in healthy donors. The PCR had 60 Vbeta and 13 Jbeta primers. Some clones are missing from TCRdb's copy, which holds only in-frame ones; the method was immunoSEQ multiplex PCR. The sample holds about 170,000 clones. The sample was PBMCs. The receptors were sampled from a woman aged 18-29 years in good health and CMV-seropositive.

The V and J genes are TRBV6-1 and TRBJ1-2; possible D gene TRBD1, 6 bases. The CDR3 runs 15 residues. Germline values: CDR1 MNHNS, CDR2 SASEGT. The V end lost 5 bases, the J end lost 1 base, and 14 bases lay between the germline ends. The CDR3 region is CASSTRGPLNYGYTF. CDR3 nucleotides: TGTGCCAGCAGTACCAGGGGTCCTCTTAACTATGGCTACACCTTC.

This chain joins TRBV27 and TRBJ1-1, with a possible D match to TRBD1 (6 bases). The CDR3 totals 14 residues. CDR1 is MNHEY, CDR2 SMNVEV, per germline (reference sequence). Trimming took off 1 base at V and 5 bases at J, with 11 bases between the two ends. CDR3 loop: CASSLYRVGTEAFF. CDR3 in DNA: TGTGCCAGCAGTTTATACAGGGTAGGGACTGAAGCTTTCTTT.

CDR3 region: CASSQGFGGTNTGELFF. CDR3 DNA: TGTGCCAGCAGCCAAGGTTTCGGGGGGACGAACACCGGGGAGCTGTTTTTT. The chain has TRBV4-2 and TRBJ2-2; TRBD2 matches 7 bases. The J segment lost 0 bases and the V segment lost 1 base, leaving 5 bases of the junction unmatched. The CDR3 loop spans 17 amino acids. The germline gives CDR1 LGHNA, CDR2 YNFKEQ.

CDR3 amino acids: CACSTGSSGNTIYF. CDR3 DNA sequence: TGTGCCTGCTCGACAGGGAGCTCTGGAAACACCATATATTTT. The V call is TRBV30, the J call TRBJ1-3; 7 bases are a match to TRBD1. The length of the CDR3 is 14 residues. Germline V gene data show CDR1 as GTSNPN and CDR2 as SVGIG (reference sequence). The J segment lost 0 bases and the V segment lost 6 bases, leaving 5 bases of the junction unmatched.

The V call is TRBV10-3, the J call TRBJ1-1; 7 bases agree with TRBD1. In germline, CDR1 is ENHRY, CDR2 SYGVKD. The CDR3 covers 14 residues. V lost 6 bases, J lost 4 bases, and 8 bases stayed unmatched. In DNA form, the CDR3 reads TGTGCCATCAGGGGCGACAGGGACTCCACTGAAGCTTTCTTT. Translating it yields CAIRGDRDSTEAFF.

This chain connects TRBV5-1 to TRBJ1-2; unclear D gene. Deletions cut 5 bases from V and 8 bases from J, with 19 bases between. This CDR3 contains 14 residues. Germline V gene data show CDR1 as SGHRS and CDR2 as YFSETQ. The CDR3 is CASRAGSGVTGYTF. The CDR3 coding sequence is TGCGCCAGCAGGGCGGGCTCCGGAGTTACGGGCTACACCTTC.

The gene calls are TRBV20-1 and TRBJ1-1; D may be TRBD1 (6 bases). The germline CDR1 and CDR2 sequences are DFQATT and SNEGSKA (reference sequence). Deletions cut 4 bases from V and 7 bases from J, with 10 bases between. The CDR3 sequence is 11 residues long. As DNA, the CDR3 is TGCAGTGCTATCAGGGGTGGTGAAGCTTTCTTT. Residues: CSAIRGGEAFF.

The chain combines TRBV19 with TRBJ1-2; maybe TRBD1 (6 bases). Trimming shortened V by 3 bases and J by 6 bases, and 8 bases separated the two germline ends. This CDR3 has 12 amino acids. Per the germline V gene, CDR1 is LNHDA and CDR2 is SQIVND (reference sequence). CDR3 coding DNA: TGTGCCAGTAGTATCCAGGGGAATGGCTACACCTTC. Translated: CASSIQGNGYTF.

The V call is TRBV6-5, the J call TRBJ2-5; weak D call: TRBD2 (6 bases). Germline assignment: CDR1 MNHEY and CDR2 SVGAGI. The CDR3 runs 15 residues. V was clipped by 7 bases and J by 4 bases, with 19 bases between them. The CDR3 coding sequence is TGTGCCAGCAATTCACCACGGGCGGGGCGAGAGACCCAGTACTTC. This gives the protein CASNSPRAGRETQYF.

Written as DNA, the CDR3 is TGTGCTAGTGGTTTCAGGGCCAGGGAGCAGTACTTC. This translates into CASGFRAREQYF. This chain joins TRBV12-5 and TRBJ2-7; a possible D gene is TRBD1 (5 bases). Trimming left V 3 bases short and J 7 bases short, with 10 bases between. The CDR3 loop spans 12 amino acids. Germline V CDR1 and CDR2: LGHNT, FRNRAP. The complete variable domain, with remaining parts taken from reference TRBV12-5 and TRBJ2-7, reads DARVTQTPRHKVTEMGQEVTMRCQPILGHNTVFWYRQTMMQGLELLAYFRNRAPLDDSGMPKDRFSAEMPDATLATLKIQPSEPRDSAVYFCASGFRAREQYFGPGTRLTVT.

This rearrangement joins TRBV6-1 to TRBJ2-7, with a possible D match to TRBD2 (5 bases). This CDR3 comprises 14 residues. V was pared by 5 bases and J by 3 bases, with 14 bases between. The germline CDR1 and CDR2 sequences are MNHNS and SASEGT. The CDR3 DNA reads TGTGCCAGCAGTCCCCGAGCGGATCACTACGAGCAGTACTTC. Its protein product is CASSPRADHYEQYF.

The V and J genes are TRBV5-1 and TRBJ2-2; possible D gene TRBD2, 5 bases. Germline CDR1 SGHRS, CDR2 YFSETQ. Trimming cost V 7 bases and J 1 base, with 14 bases left between them. The CDR3 loop spans 15 amino acids. For the CDR3, the DNA is TGCGCCAGCCAGCCTTTTGAGGGGAACACCGGGGAGCTGTTTTTT. Protein product: CASQPFEGNTGELFF.

The chain carries TRBV7-3 and TRBJ1-1; D call uncertain. Germline CDR1 is SGHTA and CDR2 is FQGTGA. Trimming removed 0 bases at V and 4 bases at J, with 6 bases between. There are 13 residues in the CDR3. The CDR3 loop is CASSLTTGTEAFF. In DNA, the CDR3 is TGTGCCAGCAGCTTAACGACGGGCACTGAAGCTTTCTTT.

This chain connects TRBV18 to TRBJ2-3, with D perhaps matching TRBD2 (5 bases). CDR1 and CDR2 (germline): KGHSH, LQKENI. Deletions cut 3 bases from V and 2 bases from J, with 9 bases between. This CDR3 region has 14 residues. CDR3 amino acids: CASSPPSSTDTQYF. CDR3 in DNA: TGTGCCAGCTCACCGCCTAGCTCCACAGATACGCAGTATTTT.

The chain is built from TRBV4-1 and TRBJ1-2, with 9 bases identical to TRBD1. With V trimmed by 1 base and J by 0 bases, 0 bases remained unmatched. CDR3 length: 15 amino acids. The germline V gene encodes CDR1 MGHRA and CDR2 YSYEKL. The CDR3 region is CASSQGQGANYGYTF. The CDR3 nucleotides are TGCGCCAGCAGCCAAGGACAGGGGGCTAACTATGGCTACACCTTC.

Comments on this clone: This same CDR3 is encoded by further DNA sequences in the sample. CDR3 amino acids: CASSVAANTGELFF. In DNA, the CDR3 is TGTGCCAGCAGTGTTGCGGCGAACACCGGGGAGCTGTTTTTT. The chain joins TRBV6-1 to TRBJ2-2; D not certain. Germline CDR1 and CDR2: MNHNS and SASEGT. Trimming removed 4 bases at V and 0 bases at J, with 6 bases between. There are 14 residues in the CDR3.

This rearrangement joins TRBV2 to TRBJ1-6; possibly TRBD1 for D (5 bases). This CDR3 is built from 15 residues. The V end was cut by 5 bases, the J end by 7 bases, with 15 bases between. The V gene's germline CDR1 is SNHLY and CDR2 FYNNEI. The CDR3 spells CASSTQGLENSPLHF. The CDR3 region has the DNA TGTGCCAGCAGTACGCAGGGTCTCGAAAATTCACCCCTCCACTTT. The full variable domain, completed using reference TRBV2 and TRBJ1-6, is EPEVTQTPSHQVTQMGQEVILRCVPISNHLYFYWYRQILGQKVEFLVSFYNNEISEKSEIFDDQFSVERPDGSNFTLKIRSTKLEDSAMYFCASSTQGLENSPLHFGNGTRLTVT.

The chain recombines TRBV10-3 with TRBJ2-7, with a weak D call TRBD1 (8 bases). The V and J ends lost 6 bases and 6 bases respectively, with 15 bases between them. The germline gives CDR1 ENHRY, CDR2 SYGVKD. This CDR3 spans 13 amino acids. CDR3 DNA sequence: TGTGCCATCAGGGACAGGGAGGGAGGCGAGCAGTACTTC. It translates to CAIRDREGGEQYF.

The V and J genes are TRBV4-3 and TRBJ2-7, with TRBD1 as a possible D gene (5 bases). This CDR3 is built from 14 residues. Germline V gene data show CDR1 as LGHNA and CDR2 as YSLEER. Trimming shortened V by 1 base and J by 2 bases, and 9 bases separated the two germline ends. CDR3 in amino acids: CASSQGTGPYEQYF. CDR3 nucleotides: TGCGCCAGCAGCCAAGGAACAGGTCCCTACGAGCAGTACTTC.

The genes are TRBV30 and TRBJ2-7; 7 nucleotides match TRBD2. Looked up from germline, CDR1 is GTSNPN and CDR2 is SVGIG (reference sequence). Trimming at V came to 2 bases and at J to 2 bases, leaving 15 bases not matched to a gene. This CDR3 contains 17 residues. DNA of the CDR3: TGTGCCTGGAGTCAACCCGATAGGGCTAGCGGAACCTACGAGCAGTACTTC. It yields the protein CAWSQPDRASGTYEQYF.

The J gene is TRBJ1-2, the V gene TRBV7-9, with a weak D call TRBD1 (6 bases). V was cut by 4 bases and J by 1 base, with 13 bases left in between. Germline CDR1 SEHNR, CDR2 FQNEAQ (reference sequence). The CDR3 is 15 residues long. The CDR3 sequence is CASSSGQYVNYGYTF. The CDR3 region has the DNA TGTGCCAGCAGCTCAGGACAGTACGTTAACTATGGCTACACCTTC.

This chain uses TRBV2 with TRBJ2-5, with 7 bases identical to TRBD2. CDR1 is SNHLY and CDR2 is FYNNEI in the germline V gene. Trimming cost V 5 bases and J 4 bases; bases outside gene matches: 10. This CDR3 has 15 residues. CDR3 residues: CASSSLGLTGETQYF. CDR3 coding DNA: TGTGCCAGCAGTTCCCTGGGACTAACGGGAGAGACCCAGTACTTC.

This chain uses TRBV19 with TRBJ1-2; TRBD1 might be the D (5 bases). Per the germline V gene, CDR1 is LNHDA and CDR2 is SQIVND (reference sequence). Trimming removed 3 bases from V and 2 bases from J, with 10 bases in between. This CDR3 is 14 amino acids long. The CDR3 loop is CASSIREVNYGYTF. DNA of the CDR3: TGTGCCAGTAGTATCAGGGAGGTGAACTATGGCTACACCTTC.

The V and J genes are TRBV5-6 and TRBJ1-1; D not resolved. Trimming took 1 base from V and 9 from J, leaving 10 bases between them. This CDR3 region has 12 residues. CDR1 and CDR2 (germline): SGHDT, YYEEEE. CDR3 amino acids: CASSLSPQKAFF. The CDR3 region has the DNA TGTGCCAGCAGCTTGTCCCCCCAGAAAGCTTTCTTT.

The chain employs TRBV4-2 and TRBJ2-3; TRBD1 is a possible D gene (6 bases). V shed 0 bases and J shed 8 bases, with 18 bases lying between them. CDR1 is LGHNA, CDR2 YNFKEQ, per germline. The CDR3 totals 16 residues. CDR3 bases: TGTGCCAGCAGCCAAGAGACCCTCTACAGGGCCGGTACGCAGTATTTT. As protein: CASSQETLYRAGTQYF.

The rearrangement uses TRBV4-1 and TRBJ2-2, with no clear D. V lost 0 bases, J lost 0 bases, and 11 bases lay in between. Germline V gives CDR1 MGHRA, CDR2 YSYEKL. The CDR3 sequence is 17 residues long. CDR3 coding DNA: TGCGCCAGCAGCCAAGATCGTCCCTATTCGAACACCGGGGAGCTGTTTTTT. As protein: CASSQDRPYSNTGELFF.

The V gene is TRBV6-1, the J gene TRBJ2-3; weak D call: TRBD2 (5 bases). The length of the CDR3 is 14 residues. Germline V gene lookup returns CDR1 MNHNS and CDR2 SASEGT. Trimming shortened V by 6 bases and J by 1 base, and 11 bases separated the two germline ends. The CDR3 spells CASRERLRTDTQYF. CDR3 DNA sequence: TGTGCCAGCAGAGAGCGGCTCCGCACAGATACGCAGTATTTT.

This sequence joins TRBV5-6 and TRBJ2-1, with D perhaps TRBD2 (7 bases). The CDR3 runs to 16 residues. The V end lost 4 bases, the J end lost 8 bases, and 22 bases lay between the germline ends. The germline V gene encodes CDR1 SGHDT and CDR2 YYEEEE. CDR3 nucleotide sequence: TGTGCCAGCAGCGAGGTAGGGGGGAGGGCCTCCGATGAGCAGTTCTTC. It encodes CASSEVGGRASDEQFF.

The chain has TRBV18 and TRBJ2-2; 7 positions match TRBD2. This CDR3 region has 16 residues. V shed 0 bases, J shed 4 bases, and the junction held 5 bases outside the gene matches. CDR1 and CDR2 (germline): KGHSH, LQKENI. For the CDR3, the DNA is TGTGCCAGCTCACCACCGGGGGGGAAGACCACCGGGGAGCTGTTTTTT. This encodes CASSPPGGKTTGELFF.

The chain has TRBV11-2 and TRBJ1-2, with D possibly matching TRBD1 (6 bases). CDR1 is SGHAT, CDR2 FQNNGV, per germline. The V end lost 1 base, the J end lost 4 bases, and 13 bases lay between the germline ends. The CDR3 spans 15 residues. In DNA, the CDR3 is TGTGCCAGCAGCTTAGTGGGGCAGGGGATCTATGGCTACACCTTC. Its protein product is CASSLVGQGIYGYTF.